The T cell receptor beta chain under discussion was sequenced for a study of breast tumors, draining lymph nodes, adjacent tissues. Study outcomes and limitations: Data fit most tumor T cells coming from lymph node, expanding in tumor. Tumor repertoires ranked between lymph nodes and nontumor tissue in diversity, with V and J gene preferences.

This CDR3 is 14 amino acids long. Germline values: CDR1 SGHNT, CDR2 YYREEE (reference sequence). The lymph nodes were axillary draining lymph nodes from breast cancer patients. TCRdb itself ran the multiplex PCR reads through MiXCR, one entry per CDR3 protein. The sample has 85,000 to 130,000 distinct CDR3 sequences, 21% seen once. Comments on this clonotype: Its antigen is still unknown. A read error may be the cause here, since a much bigger clone is one base away.

This clonotype originated in a female donor with breast cancer. Some clones in this sample may be carry-over from other donors' samples. This chain links TRBV5-4 with TRBJ2-5; 10 bases map to TRBD1. Source material: axillary lymph node tissue. The CDR3 is CASSLGQGMETRYF. CDR3 DNA: TGTGCCAGCAGCCTGGGACAGGGGATGGAGACCCGGTACTTC.